The TCR beta chain described here comes from a study of identical twins. This CDR3 spans 15 amino acids. CDR1 and CDR2 from the germline V gene are SQVTM and ANQGSEA. J lost 0 bases, V lost 7 bases, and 10 bases had no gene match. In TCRdb, the 5' RACE reads were re-called with MiXCR into one record per CDR3 protein. The table has 1.5 million to 2 million distinct CDR3 sequences, 32% seen once. Sequencing input: cord blood. The rearrangement links TRBV29-1 to TRBJ2-3, with 7 bases matching TRBD2. The sequence came from a newborn girl in good health. The chain's CDR3 is CSAEGAGLSTDTQYF. As DNA, the CDR3 is TGCAGCGCTGAGGGAGCGGGGCTTAGCACAGATACGCAGTATTTT.